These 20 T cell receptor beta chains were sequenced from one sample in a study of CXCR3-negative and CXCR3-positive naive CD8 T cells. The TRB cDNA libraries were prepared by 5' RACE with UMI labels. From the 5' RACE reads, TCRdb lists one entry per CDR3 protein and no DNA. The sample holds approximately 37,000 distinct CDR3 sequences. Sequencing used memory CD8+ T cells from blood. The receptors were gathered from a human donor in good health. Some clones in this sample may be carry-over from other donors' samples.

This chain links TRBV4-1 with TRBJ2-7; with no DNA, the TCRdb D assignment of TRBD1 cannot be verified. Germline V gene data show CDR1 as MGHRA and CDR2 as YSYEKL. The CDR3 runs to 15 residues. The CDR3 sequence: CASSQDWDREYEQYF.

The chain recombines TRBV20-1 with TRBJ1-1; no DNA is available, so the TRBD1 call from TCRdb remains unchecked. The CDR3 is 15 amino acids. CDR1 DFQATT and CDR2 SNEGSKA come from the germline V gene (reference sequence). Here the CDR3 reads CSARDRDRGLGEAFF.

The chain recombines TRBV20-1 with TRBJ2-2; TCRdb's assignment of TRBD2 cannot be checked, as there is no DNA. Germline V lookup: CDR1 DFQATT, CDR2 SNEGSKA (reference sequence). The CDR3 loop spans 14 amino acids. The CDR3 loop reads CSARASGDTGELFF.

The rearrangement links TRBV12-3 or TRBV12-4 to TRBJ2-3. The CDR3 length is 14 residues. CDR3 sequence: CASSLVRLGDTQYF.

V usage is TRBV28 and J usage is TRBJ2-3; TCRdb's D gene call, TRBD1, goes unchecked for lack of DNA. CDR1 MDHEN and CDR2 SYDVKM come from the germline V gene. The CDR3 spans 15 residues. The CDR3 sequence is CATDPSQEHTDTQYF.

The CDR3 sequence: CASSQEGGLDSGGELFF. The genes are TRBV4-3 and TRBJ2-2; TCRdb names TRBD2, which stays unverified in the absence of DNA. CDR3 length: 17 residues. The germline V gene encodes CDR1 LGHNA and CDR2 YSLEER.

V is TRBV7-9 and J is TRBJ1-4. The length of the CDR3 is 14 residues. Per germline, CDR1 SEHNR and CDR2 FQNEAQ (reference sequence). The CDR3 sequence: CASSLSEGNEKLFF.

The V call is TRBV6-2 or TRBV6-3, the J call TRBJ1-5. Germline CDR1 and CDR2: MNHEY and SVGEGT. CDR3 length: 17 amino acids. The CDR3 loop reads CASSYTWTAERNQPQHF.

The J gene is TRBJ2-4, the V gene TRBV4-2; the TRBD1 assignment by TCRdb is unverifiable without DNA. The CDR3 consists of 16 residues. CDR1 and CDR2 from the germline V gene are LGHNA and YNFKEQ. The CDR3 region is CASSQAPGLAKNIQYF.

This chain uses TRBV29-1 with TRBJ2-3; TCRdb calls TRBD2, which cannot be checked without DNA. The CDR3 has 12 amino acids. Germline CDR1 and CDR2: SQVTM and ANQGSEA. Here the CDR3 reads CSVLEGPDTQYF.

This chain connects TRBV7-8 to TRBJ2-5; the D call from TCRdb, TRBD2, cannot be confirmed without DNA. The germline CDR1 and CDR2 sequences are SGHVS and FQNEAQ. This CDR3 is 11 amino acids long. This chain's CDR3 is CASMKRGEVNF. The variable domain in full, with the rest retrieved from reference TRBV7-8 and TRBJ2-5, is GAGVSQSPRYKVAKRGQDVALRCDPISGHVSLFWYQQALGQGPEFLTYFQNEAQLDKSGLPSDRFFAERPEGSVSTLKIQRTQQEDSAVYLCASMKRGEVNFGPGTRLLVL.

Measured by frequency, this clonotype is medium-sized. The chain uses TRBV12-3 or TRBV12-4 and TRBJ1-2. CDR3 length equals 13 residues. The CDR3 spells CASTADKRGGYTF.

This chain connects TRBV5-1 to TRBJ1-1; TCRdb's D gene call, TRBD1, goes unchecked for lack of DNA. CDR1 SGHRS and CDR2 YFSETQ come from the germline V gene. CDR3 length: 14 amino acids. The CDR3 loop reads CASSPYWGANEAFF.

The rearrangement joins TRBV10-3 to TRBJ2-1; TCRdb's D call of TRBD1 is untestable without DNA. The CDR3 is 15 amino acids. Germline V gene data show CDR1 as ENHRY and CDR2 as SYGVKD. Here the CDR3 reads CAISDRGFSDNEQFF.

The CDR3: CASSRGDNFYEQYF. The chain recombines TRBV7-8 with TRBJ2-7; TCRdb designates TRBD1, a call that cannot be tested without DNA. The CDR3 is 14 amino acids. Per germline, CDR1 SGHVS and CDR2 FQNEAQ.

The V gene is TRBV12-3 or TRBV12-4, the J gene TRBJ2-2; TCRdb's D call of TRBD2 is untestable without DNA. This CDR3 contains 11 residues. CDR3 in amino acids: CASSGGGELFF.

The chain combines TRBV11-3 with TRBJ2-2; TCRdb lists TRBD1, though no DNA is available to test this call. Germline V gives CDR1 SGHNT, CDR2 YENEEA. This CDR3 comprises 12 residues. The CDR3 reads CASSFPGGELFF. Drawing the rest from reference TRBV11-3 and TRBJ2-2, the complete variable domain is EAGVVQSPRYKIIEKKQPVAFWCNPISGHNTLYWYLQNLGQGPELLIRYENEEAVDDSQLPKDRFSAERLKGVDSTLKIQPAELGDSAVYLCASSFPGGELFFGEGSRLTVL.

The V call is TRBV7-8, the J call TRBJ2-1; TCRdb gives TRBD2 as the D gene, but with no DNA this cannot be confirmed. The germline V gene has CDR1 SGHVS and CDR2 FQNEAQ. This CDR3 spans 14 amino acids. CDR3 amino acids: CASSLGLAGNEQFF.

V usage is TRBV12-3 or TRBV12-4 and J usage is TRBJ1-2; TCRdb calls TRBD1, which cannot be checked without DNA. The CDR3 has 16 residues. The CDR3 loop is CASSPYRGQGPHGYTF.

The CDR3 sequence is CASRQGGQDTGELFF. This chain uses TRBV28 with TRBJ2-2; TCRdb returns TRBD1, unconfirmable since there is no DNA. CDR1 MDHEN and CDR2 SYDVKM come from the germline V gene. The CDR3 loop spans 15 amino acids.